The subject of this entry is one T cell receptor beta chain. The sample comes from a study of technical replicates of blood from a few donors. Generated by immunoSEQ multiplex PCR, the TCRdb table keeps only in-frame clones and is missing some. The data contain about 80,000 clones, 75% to 95% of them singletons. The V gene end was trimmed by 5 bases and the J gene end by 4 bases; junction bases not matched to a gene: 6. CDR1 SGHTA and CDR2 FQGTGA come from the germline V gene. The CDR3 sequence is 17 residues long. The clonotype originates from a human donor in good health. This chain links TRBV7-3 with TRBJ2-2; 14 nucleotides align to TRBD2. The specimen sequenced was T cells isolated from PBMCs. The CDR3 here is CASSKGLAGVSTGELFF. The CDR3 nucleotides are TGTGCCAGCAGCAAGGGACTAGCGGGAGTTTCCACCGGGGAGCTGTTTTTT.